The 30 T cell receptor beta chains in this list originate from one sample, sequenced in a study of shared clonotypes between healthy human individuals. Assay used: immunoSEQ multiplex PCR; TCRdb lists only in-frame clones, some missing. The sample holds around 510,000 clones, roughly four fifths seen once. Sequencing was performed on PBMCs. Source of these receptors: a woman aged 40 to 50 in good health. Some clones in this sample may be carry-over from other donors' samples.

The CDR3 region has the DNA TGTGCCACCAGCAGAGATCAGACAGGGAGTGAAAAACTGTTTTTT. It encodes CATSRDQTGSEKLFF. The chain couples TRBV15 to TRBJ1-4, with 7 bases fitting TRBD1. CDR1 LNHNV and CDR2 YYDKDF come from the germline V gene (reference sequence). The CDR3 runs 15 residues. V lost 0 bases and J lost 7; bases outside the gene matches: 5.

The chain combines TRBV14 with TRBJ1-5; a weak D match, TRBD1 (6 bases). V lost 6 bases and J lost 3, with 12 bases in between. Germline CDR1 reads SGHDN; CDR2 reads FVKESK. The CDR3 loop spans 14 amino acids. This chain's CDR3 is CASSRGGPNQPQHF. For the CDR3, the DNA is TGTGCCAGCAGTAGGGGGGGCCCCAATCAGCCCCAGCATTTT.

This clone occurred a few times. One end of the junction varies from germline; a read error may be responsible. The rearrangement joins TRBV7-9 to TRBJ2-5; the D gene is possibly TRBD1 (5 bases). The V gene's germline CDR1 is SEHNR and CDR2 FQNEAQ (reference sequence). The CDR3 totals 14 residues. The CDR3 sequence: CASSLALERQPQYF. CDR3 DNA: TGTGCCAGCAGTTTAGCCCTAGAGAGACAGCCCCAGTACTTC. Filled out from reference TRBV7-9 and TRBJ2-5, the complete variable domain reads DTGVSQNPRHKITKRGQNVTFRCDPISEHNRLYWYRQTLGQGPEFLTYFQNEAQLEKSRLLSDRFSAERPKGSFSTLEIQRTEQGDSAMYLCASSLALERQPQYFGPGTRLLVL.

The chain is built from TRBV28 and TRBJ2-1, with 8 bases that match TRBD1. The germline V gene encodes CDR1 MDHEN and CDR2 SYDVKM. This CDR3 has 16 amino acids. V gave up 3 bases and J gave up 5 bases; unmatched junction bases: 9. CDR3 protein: CASSFWGDRSNNEQFF. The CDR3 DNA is TGTGCCAGCAGTTTTTGGGGGGACAGGAGTAACAATGAGCAGTTCTTC.

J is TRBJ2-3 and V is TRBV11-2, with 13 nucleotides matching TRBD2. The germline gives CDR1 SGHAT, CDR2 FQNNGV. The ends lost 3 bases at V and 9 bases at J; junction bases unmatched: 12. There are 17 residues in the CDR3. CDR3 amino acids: CASSFNPGLAGVETQYF. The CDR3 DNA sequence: TGTGCCAGCAGCTTCAATCCCGGACTAGCGGGAGTGGAAACGCAGTATTTT.

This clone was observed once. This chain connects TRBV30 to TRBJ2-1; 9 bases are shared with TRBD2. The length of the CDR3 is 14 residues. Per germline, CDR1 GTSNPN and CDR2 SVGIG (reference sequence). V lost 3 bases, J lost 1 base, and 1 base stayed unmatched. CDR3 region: CAWRTSGSYNEQFF. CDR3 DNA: TGTGCCTGGAGGACTAGCGGTTCCTACAATGAGCAGTTCTTC.

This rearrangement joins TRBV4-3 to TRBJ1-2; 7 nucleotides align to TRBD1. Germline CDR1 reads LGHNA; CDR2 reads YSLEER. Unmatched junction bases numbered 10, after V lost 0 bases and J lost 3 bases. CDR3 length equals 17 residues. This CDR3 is CASSQDIGPGGDYGYTF. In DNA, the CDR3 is TGCGCCAGCAGCCAAGATATCGGGCCAGGGGGAGACTATGGCTACACCTTC.

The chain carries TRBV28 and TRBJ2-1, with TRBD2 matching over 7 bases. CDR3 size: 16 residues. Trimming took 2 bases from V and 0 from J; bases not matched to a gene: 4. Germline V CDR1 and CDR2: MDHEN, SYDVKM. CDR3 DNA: TGTGCCAGCAGTTTAGCCGGGACTAACTCCTACAATGAGCAGTTCTTC. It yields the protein CASSLAGTNSYNEQFF. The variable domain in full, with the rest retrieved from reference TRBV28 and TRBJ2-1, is DVKVTQSSRYLVKRTGEKVFLECVQDMDHENMFWYRQDPGLGLRLIYFSYDVKMKEKGDIPEGYSVSREKKERFSLILESASTNQTSMYLCASSLAGTNSYNEQFFGPGTRLTVL.

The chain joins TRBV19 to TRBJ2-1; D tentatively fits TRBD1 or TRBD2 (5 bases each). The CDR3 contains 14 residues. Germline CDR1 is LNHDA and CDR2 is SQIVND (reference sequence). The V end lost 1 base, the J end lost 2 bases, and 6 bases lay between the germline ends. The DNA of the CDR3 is TGTGCCAGTAGTATAGCGGGACCCTACAATGAGCAGTTCTTC. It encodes CASSIAGPYNEQFF. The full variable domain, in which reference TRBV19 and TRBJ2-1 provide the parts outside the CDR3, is DGGITQSPKYLFRKEGQNVTLSCEQNLNHDAMYWYRQDPGQGLRLIYYSQIVNDFQKGDIAEGYSVSREKKESFPLTVTSAQKNPTAFYLCASSIAGPYNEQFFGPGTRLTVL.

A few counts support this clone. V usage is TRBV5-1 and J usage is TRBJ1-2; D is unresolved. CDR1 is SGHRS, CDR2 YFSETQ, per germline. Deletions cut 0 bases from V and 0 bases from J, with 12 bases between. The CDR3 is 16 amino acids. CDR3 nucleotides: TGCGCCAGCAGCTTGGGTCTAGGTTCAGCTAACTATGGCTACACCTTC. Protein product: CASSLGLGSANYGYTF.

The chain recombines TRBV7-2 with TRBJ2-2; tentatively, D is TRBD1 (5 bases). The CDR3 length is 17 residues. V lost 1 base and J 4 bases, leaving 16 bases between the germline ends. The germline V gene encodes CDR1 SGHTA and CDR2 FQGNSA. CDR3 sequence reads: CASSLDSNRQTTGELFF. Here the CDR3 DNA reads TGTGCCAGCAGCTTAGATTCGAACAGACAGACCACCGGGGAGCTGTTTTTT.

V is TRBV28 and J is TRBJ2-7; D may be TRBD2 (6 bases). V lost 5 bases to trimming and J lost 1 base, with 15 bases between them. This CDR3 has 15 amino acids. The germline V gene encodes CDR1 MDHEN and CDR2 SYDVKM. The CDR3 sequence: CASSIVAGGSYEQYF. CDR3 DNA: TGTGCCAGCAGTATCGTGGCAGGAGGGTCCTACGAGCAGTACTTC.

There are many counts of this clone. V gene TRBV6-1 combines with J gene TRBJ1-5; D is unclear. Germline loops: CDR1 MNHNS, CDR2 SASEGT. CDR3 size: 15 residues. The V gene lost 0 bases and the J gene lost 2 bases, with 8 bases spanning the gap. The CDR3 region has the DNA TGTGCCAGCAGTGAAGCGGAGGAGGGCAATCAGCCCCAGCATTTT. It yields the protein CASSEAEEGNQPQHF.

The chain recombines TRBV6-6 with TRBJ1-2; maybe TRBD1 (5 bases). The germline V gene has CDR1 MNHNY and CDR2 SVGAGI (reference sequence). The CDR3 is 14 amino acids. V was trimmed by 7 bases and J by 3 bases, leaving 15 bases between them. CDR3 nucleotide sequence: TGTGCCAGCACCCGGGGGGGTAATGACTATGGCTACACCTTC. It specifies CASTRGGNDYGYTF.

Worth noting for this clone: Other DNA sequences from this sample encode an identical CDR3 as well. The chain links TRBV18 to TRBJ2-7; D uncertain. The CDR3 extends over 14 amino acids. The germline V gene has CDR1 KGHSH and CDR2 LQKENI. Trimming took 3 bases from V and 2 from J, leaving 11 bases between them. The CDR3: CASSPGGSAYEQYF. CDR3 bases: TGTGCCAGCTCACCTGGTGGCAGCGCCTACGAGCAGTACTTC.

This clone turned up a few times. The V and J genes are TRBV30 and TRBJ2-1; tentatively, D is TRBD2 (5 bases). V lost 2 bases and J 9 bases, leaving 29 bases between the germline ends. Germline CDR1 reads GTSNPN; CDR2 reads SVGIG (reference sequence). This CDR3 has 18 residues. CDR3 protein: CAWSLTRLGLASSSEQFF. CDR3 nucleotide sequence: TGTGCCTGGAGTCTAACTCGTCTAGGGCTAGCTTCTTCCAGTGAGCAGTTCTTC.

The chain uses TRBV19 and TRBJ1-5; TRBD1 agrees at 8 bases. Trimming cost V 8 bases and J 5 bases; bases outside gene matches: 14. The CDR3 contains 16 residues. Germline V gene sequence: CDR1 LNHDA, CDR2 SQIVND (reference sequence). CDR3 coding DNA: TGTGCCAGTGCCGCTGACCTTCGACAGGGGTATCAGCCCCAGCATTTT. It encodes CASAADLRQGYQPQHF. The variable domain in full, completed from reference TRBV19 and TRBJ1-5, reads DGGITQSPKYLFRKEGQNVTLSCEQNLNHDAMYWYRQDPGQGLRLIYYSQIVNDFQKGDIAEGYSVSREKKESFPLTVTSAQKNPTAFYLCASAADLRQGYQPQHFGDGTRLSIL.

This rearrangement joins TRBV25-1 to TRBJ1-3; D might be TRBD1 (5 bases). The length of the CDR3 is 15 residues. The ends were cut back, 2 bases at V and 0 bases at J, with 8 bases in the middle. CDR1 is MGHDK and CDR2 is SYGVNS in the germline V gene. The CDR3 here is CASSELQGSGNTIYF. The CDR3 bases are TGTGCCAGCAGTGAACTTCAGGGCTCTGGAAACACCATATATTTT.

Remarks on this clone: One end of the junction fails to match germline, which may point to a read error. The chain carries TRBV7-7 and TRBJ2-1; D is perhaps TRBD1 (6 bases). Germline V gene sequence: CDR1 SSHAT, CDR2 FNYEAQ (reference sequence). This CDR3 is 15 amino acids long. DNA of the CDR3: TGTGCTAGCAGCTTAGGAGTACAGGGAACGTTTGAGCAGTTCTTC. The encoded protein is CASSLGVQGTFEQFF.

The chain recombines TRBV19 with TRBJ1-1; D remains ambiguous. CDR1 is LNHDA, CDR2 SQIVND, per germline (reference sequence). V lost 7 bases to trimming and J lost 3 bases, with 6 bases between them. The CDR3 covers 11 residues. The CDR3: CASNYYTEAFF. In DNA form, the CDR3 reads TGTGCCAGTAACTATTACACTGAAGCTTTCTTT.

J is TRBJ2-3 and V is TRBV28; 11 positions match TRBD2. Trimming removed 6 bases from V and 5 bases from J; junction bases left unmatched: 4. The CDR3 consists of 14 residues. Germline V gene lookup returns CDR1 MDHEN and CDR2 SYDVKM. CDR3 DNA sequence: TGTGCCAGCAGAAAGGGACTAGCGGTAGATACGCAGTATTTT. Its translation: CASRKGLAVDTQYF.

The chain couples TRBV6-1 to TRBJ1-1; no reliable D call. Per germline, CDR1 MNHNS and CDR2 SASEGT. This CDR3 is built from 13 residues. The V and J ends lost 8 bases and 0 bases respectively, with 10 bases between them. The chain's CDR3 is CASPGIMNTEAFF. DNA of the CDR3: TGTGCCAGCCCGGGGATCATGAACACTGAAGCTTTCTTT.

CDR3: CASSSRQGFANTGELFF. The CDR3 DNA reads as TGTGCCAGCAGCTCGCGACAGGGCTTCGCGAACACCGGGGAGCTGTTTTTT. V is TRBV7-2 and J is TRBJ2-2; 7 bases line up with TRBD1. Losses at the gene ends were 4 bases for V and 0 bases for J; bases not matched to a gene: 8. Looked up from germline, CDR1 is SGHTA and CDR2 is FQGNSA. The CDR3 extends over 17 amino acids.

CDR3 region: CASSPRPGTTNEKLFF. The DNA of the CDR3 is TGTGCCAGCAGCCCCCGTCCAGGTACAACTAATGAAAAACTGTTTTTT. J is TRBJ1-4 and V is TRBV5-4; D uncertain. Germline V gene sequence: CDR1 SGHNT, CDR2 YYREEE (reference sequence). V was pared by 4 bases and J by 0 bases, with 13 bases between. This CDR3 has 16 amino acids.

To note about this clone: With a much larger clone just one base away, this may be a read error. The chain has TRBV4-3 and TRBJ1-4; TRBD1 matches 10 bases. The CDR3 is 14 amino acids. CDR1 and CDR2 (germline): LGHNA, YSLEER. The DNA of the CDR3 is TGCGCCAGCAGCCGCGGGACAGGGGCTGAAGAACTGTTTTTT. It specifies CASSRGTGAEELFF.

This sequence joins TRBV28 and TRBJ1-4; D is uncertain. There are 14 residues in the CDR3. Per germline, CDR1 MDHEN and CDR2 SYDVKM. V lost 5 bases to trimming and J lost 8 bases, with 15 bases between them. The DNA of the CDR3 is TGTGCCAGCAGTCCCCGGCGGACTGGGGAAAAACTGTTTTTT. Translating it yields CASSPRRTGEKLFF.

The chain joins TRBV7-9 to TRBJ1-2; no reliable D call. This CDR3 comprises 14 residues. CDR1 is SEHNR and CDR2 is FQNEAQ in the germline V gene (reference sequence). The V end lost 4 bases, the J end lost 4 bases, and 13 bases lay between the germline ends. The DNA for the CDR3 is TGTGCCAGCAGCTCTCAAACGCCGAGCTATGGCTACACCTTC. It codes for CASSSQTPSYGYTF. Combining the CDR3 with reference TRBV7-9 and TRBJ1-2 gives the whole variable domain DTGVSQNPRHKITKRGQNVTFRCDPISEHNRLYWYRQTLGQGPEFLTYFQNEAQLEKSRLLSDRFSAERPKGSFSTLEIQRTEQGDSAMYLCASSSQTPSYGYTFGSGTRLTVV.

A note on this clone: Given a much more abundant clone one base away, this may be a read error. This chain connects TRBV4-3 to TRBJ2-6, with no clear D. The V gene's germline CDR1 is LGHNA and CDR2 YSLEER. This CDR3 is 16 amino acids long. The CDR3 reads CASNQEMSSGANVLTF. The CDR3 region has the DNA TGCGCCAGCAACCAAGAAATGAGCTCTGGGGCCAACGTCCTGACTTTC.

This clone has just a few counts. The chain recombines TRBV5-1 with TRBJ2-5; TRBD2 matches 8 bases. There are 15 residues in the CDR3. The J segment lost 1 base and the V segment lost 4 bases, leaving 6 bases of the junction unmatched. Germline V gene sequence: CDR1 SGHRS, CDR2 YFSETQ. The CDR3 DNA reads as TGCGCCAGCAGCGGCCTCGGGACTAGCCAAGAGACCCAGTACTTC. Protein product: CASSGLGTSQETQYF.

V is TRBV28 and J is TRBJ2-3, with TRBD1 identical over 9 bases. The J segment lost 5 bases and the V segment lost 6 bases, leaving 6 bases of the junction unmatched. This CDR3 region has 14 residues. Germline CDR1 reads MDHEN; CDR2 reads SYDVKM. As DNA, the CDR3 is TGTGCCAGCAGATCGGGACAGGGCGGAGATACGCAGTATTTT. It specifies CASRSGQGGDTQYF.